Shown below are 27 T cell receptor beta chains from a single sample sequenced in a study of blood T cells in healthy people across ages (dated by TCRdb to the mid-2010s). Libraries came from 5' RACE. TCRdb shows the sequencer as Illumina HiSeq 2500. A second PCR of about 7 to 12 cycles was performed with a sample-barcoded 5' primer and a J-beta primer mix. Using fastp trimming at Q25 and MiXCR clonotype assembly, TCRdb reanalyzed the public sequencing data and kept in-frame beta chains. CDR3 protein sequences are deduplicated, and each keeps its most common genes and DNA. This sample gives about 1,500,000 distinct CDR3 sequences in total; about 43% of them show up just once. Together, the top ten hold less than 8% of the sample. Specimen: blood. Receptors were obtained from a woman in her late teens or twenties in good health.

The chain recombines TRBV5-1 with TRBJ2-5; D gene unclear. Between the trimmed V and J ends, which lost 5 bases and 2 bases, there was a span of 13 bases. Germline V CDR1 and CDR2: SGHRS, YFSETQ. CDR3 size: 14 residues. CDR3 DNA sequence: TGCGCCAGCAGGATGAAGGACCTACAAGAGACCCAGTACTTC. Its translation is CASRMKDLQETQYF. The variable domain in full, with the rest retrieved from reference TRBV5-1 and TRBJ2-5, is KAGVTQTPRYLIKTRGQQVTLSCSPISGHRSVSWYQQTPGQGLQFLFEYFSETQRNKGNFPGRFSGRQFSNSRSEMNVSTLELGDSALYLCASRMKDLQETQYFGPGTRLLVL.

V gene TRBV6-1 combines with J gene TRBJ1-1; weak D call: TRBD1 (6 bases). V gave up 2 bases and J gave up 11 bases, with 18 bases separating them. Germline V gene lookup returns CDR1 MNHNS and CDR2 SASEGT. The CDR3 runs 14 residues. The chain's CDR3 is CASSEKGGKWRAFF. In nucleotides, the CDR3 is TGTGCCAGCAGTGAAAAAGGGGGTAAATGGCGGGCTTTCTTT.

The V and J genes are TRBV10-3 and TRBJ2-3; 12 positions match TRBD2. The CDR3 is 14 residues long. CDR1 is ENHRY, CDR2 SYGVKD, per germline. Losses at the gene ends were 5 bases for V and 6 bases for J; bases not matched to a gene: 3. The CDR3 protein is CAISRTSGMDTQYF. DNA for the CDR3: TGTGCCATCAGTCGGACTAGCGGGATGGATACGCAGTATTTT.

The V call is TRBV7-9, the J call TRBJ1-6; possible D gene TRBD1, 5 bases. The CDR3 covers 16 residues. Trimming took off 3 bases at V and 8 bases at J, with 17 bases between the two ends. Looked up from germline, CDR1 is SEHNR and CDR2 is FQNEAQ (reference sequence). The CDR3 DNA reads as TGTGCCAGCAGCTTGATGGGGGGAGGGAGCGATTCACCCCTCCACTTT. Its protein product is CASSLMGGGSDSPLHF. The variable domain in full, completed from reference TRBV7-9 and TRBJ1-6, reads DTGVSQNPRHKITKRGQNVTFRCDPISEHNRLYWYRQTLGQGPEFLTYFQNEAQLEKSRLLSDRFSAERPKGSFSTLEIQRTEQGDSAMYLCASSLMGGGSDSPLHFGNGTRLTVT.

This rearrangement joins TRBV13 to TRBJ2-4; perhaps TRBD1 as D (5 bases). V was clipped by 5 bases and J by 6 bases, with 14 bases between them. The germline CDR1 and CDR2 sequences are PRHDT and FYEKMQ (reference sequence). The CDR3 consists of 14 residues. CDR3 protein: CASSAVTQGNIQYF. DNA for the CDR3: TGTGCCAGCAGCGCGGTAACTCAGGGAAACATTCAGTACTTC.

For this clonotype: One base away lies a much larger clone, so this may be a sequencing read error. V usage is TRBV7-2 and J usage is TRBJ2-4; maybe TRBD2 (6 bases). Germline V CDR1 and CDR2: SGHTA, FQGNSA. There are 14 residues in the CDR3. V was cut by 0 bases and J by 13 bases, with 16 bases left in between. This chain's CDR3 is CASSLAEGPDEQYF. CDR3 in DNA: TGTGCCAGCAGCTTAGCGGAGGGGCCGGATGAGCAGTACTTC.

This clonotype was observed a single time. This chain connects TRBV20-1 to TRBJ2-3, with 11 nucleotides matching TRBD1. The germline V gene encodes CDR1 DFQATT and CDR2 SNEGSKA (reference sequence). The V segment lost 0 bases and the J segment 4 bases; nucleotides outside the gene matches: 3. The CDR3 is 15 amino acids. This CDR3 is CSARDGTGGSDTQYF. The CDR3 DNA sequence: TGCAGTGCTAGAGATGGGACAGGGGGTTCAGATACGCAGTATTTT.

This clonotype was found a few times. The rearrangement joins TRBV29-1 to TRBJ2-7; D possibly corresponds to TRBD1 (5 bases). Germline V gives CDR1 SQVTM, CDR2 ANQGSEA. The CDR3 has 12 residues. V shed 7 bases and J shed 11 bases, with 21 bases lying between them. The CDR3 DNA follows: TGCAGCGCCGTTAAGGGGCCTTCTGACGAGTACTTC. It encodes CSAVKGPSDEYF.

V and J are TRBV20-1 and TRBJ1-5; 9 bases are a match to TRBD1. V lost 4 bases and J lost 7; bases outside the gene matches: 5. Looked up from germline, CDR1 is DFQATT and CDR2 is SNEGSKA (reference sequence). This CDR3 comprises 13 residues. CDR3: CSATTGGSQPQHF. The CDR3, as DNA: TGCAGTGCTACAACAGGGGGCAGCCAGCCCCAGCATTTT.

CDR3 bases: TGTGCCAGCAGCGTGAGAGGAGACCGCTATGGCTACACCTTC. The encoded protein is CASSVRGDRYGYTF. The chain has TRBV5-6 and TRBJ1-2, with no clear D. Germline V gene lookup returns CDR1 SGHDT and CDR2 YYEEEE. V dropped 4 bases and J dropped 4 bases, with 14 bases sitting between them. The CDR3 totals 14 residues.

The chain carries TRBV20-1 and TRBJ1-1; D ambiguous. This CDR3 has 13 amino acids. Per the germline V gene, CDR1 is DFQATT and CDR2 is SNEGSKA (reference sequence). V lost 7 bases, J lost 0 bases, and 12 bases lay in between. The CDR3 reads CSVPSRMNTEAFF. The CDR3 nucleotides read TGCAGTGTCCCGAGCCGAATGAACACTGAAGCTTTCTTT.

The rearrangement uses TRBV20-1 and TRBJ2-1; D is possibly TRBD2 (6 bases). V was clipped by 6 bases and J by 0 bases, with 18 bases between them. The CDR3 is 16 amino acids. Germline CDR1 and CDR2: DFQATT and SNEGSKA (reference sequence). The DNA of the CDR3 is TGCAGTGCGAGGGTTTCTAGCGCGAGCTCCTACAATGAGCAGTTCTTC. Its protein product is CSARVSSASSYNEQFF.

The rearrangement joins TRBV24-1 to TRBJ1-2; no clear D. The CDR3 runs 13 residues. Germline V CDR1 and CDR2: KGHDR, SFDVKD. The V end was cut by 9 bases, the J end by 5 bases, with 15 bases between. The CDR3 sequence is CATGRQTFYGYTF. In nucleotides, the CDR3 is TGTGCCACCGGTCGGCAGACCTTTTATGGCTACACCTTC.

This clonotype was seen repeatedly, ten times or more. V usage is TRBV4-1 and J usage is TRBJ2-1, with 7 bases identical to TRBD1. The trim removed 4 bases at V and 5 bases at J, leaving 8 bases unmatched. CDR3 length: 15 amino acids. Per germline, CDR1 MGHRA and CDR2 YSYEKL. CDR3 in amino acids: CASSRTGVNNNEQFF. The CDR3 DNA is TGCGCCAGCAGCCGTACAGGGGTCAATAACAATGAGCAGTTCTTC.

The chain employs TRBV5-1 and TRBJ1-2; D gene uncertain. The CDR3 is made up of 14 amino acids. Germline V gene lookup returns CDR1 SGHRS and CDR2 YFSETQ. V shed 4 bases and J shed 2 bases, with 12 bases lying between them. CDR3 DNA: TGCGCCAGCAGCGGGGATAGGGTGAACTATGGCTACACCTTC. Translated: CASSGDRVNYGYTF.

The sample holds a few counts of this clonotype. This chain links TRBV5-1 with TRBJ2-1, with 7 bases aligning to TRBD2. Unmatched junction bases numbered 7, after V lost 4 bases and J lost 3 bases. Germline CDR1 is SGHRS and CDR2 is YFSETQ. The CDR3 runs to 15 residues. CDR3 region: CASSPSSGYYNEQFF. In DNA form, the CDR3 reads TGCGCCAGCAGCCCTTCTAGCGGATACTACAATGAGCAGTTCTTC.

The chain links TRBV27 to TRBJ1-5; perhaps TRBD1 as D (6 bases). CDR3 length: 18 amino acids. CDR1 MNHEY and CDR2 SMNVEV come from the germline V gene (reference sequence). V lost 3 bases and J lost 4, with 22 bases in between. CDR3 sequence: CASSFVRGWLLRNQPQHF. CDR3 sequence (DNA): TGTGCCAGCAGTTTTGTCAGGGGATGGCTCCTTCGGAATCAGCCCCAGCATTTT.

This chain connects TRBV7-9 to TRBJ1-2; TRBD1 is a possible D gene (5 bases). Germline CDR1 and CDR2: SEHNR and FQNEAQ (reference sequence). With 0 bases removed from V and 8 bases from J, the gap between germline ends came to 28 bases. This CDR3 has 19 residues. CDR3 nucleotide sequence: TGTGCCAGCAGCTTAGCGAGCCTTGGATCAGGCCCCCCTGGGGCCGGCTACACCTTC. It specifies CASSLASLGSGPPGAGYTF.

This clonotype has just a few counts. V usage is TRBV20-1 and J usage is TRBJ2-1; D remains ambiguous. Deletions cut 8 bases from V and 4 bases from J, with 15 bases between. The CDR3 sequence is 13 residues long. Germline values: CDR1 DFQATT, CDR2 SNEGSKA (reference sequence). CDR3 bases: TGCAGTCCGCAGACCGACTGGTACAATGAGCAGTTCTTC. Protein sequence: CSPQTDWYNEQFF.

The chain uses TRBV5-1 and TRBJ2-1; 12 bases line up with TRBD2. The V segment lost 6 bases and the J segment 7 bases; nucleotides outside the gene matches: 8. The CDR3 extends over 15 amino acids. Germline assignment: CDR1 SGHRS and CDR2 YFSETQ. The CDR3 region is CASIARLAGDNEQFF. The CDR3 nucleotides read TGCGCCAGCATTGCTCGACTAGCGGGAGATAATGAGCAGTTCTTC.

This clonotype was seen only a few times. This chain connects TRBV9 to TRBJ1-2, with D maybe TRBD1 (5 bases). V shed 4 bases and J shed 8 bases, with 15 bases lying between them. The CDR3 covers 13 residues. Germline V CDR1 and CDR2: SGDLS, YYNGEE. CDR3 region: CASSPHPQGGYTF. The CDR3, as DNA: TGTGCCAGCAGCCCTCACCCCCAGGGCGGCTACACCTTC.

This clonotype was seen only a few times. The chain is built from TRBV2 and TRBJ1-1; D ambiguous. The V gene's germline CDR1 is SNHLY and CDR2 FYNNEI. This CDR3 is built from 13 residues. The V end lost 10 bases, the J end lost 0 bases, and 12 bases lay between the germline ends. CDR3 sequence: CATESGMNTEAFF. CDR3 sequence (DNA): TGTGCCACCGAGTCCGGAATGAACACTGAAGCTTTCTTT.

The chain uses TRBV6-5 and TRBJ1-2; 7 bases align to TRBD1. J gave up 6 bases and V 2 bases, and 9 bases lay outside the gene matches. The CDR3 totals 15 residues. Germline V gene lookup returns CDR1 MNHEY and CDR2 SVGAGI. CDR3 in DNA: TGTGCCAGCAGTTACCATCAGGCAGGGGGTAATGGCTACACCTTC. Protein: CASSYHQAGGNGYTF.

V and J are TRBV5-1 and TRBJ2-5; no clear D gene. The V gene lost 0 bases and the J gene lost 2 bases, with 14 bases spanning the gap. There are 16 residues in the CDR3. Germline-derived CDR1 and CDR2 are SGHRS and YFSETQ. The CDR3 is CASSLARQALQETQYF. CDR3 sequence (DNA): TGCGCCAGCAGCTTGGCCAGGCAGGCACTACAAGAGACCCAGTACTTC.

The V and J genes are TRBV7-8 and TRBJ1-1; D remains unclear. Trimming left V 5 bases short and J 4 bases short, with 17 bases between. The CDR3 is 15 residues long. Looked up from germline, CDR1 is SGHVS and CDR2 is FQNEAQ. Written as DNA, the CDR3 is TGTGCCAGCAGCCCTCTGGGATCCCTGGGCACTGAAGCTTTCTTT. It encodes CASSPLGSLGTEAFF.

CDR3 amino acids: CASSQSSAAGYTF. CDR3 sequence (DNA): TGTGCCAGCAGCCAATCGTCGGCTGCGGGCTACACCTTC. This chain joins TRBV11-2 and TRBJ1-2; the D is unclear. The CDR3 contains 13 residues. Germline CDR1 and CDR2: SGHAT and FQNNGV. Between the trimmed V and J ends, which lost 5 bases and 8 bases, there was a span of 15 bases.

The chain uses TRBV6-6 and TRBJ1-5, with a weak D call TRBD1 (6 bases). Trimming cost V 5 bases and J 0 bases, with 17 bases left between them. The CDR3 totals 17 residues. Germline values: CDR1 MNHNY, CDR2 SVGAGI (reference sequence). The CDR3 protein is CASSDYQGLSSNQPQHF. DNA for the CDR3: TGTGCCAGCAGTGACTATCAGGGGCTCTCTAGCAATCAGCCCCAGCATTTT.